The 10 T cell receptor beta chains below all came from one sample that was sequenced in a study of CD8+CD57+ T cells in acquired aplastic anemia. Patients chosen for sequencing had shown CD8+CD57+ cell expansion by flow cytometry. CDR3 and TCR beta VDJ profiling relied on a genomic DNA template. TCRdb re-analysed the reads in MiXCR, keeping a single row per CDR3 protein. The sample records about 160,000 distinct CDR3 sequences, 48% being singletons. Sequencing used sorted CD4+, CD8+, or CD8+CD57+ T cells (not recorded which) from PBMCs. The receptors were sampled from a human donor with aplastic anemia.

In this sample, this clonotype turned up many times. This chain uses TRBV28 with TRBJ2-3; D not certain. This CDR3 is 11 amino acids long. Germline CDR1 MDHEN, CDR2 SYDVKM. V shed 10 bases and J shed 4 bases, with 9 bases lying between them. Written as DNA, the CDR3 is TGTGCCACCTTCTTGTCAGATACGCAGTATTTT. Translated, it gives CATFLSDTQYF.

This clonotype was picked up many times. The gene calls are TRBV11-2 and TRBJ2-7; either TRBD1 or TRBD2 may fit D (5 bases each). V was pared by 4 bases and J by 5 bases, with 15 bases between. Looked up from germline, CDR1 is SGHAT and CDR2 is FQNNGV. This CDR3 has 14 residues. The CDR3 DNA is TGTGCCAGCAGCTCAGCCGGGACCAGGGACGAGCAGTACTTC. Protein product: CASSSAGTRDEQYF.

This clonotype was counted at least ten times. This chain uses TRBV15 with TRBJ2-5; 12 bases line up with TRBD2. The V and J ends lost 1 base and 4 bases, in that order; junction bases with no gene match: 4. Germline CDR1 is LNHNV and CDR2 is YYDKDF (reference sequence). The CDR3 runs to 16 residues. The CDR3 DNA reads as TGTGCCACCAGCAGAGGACTAGCGGGAGTTGGAGAGACCCAGTACTTC. It encodes CATSRGLAGVGETQYF. Based on the CDR3 plus reference TRBV15 and TRBJ2-5, the full variable domain is DAMVIQNPRYQVTQFGKPVTLSCSQTLNHNVMYWYQQKSSQAPKLLFHYYDKDFNNEADTPDNFQSRRPNTSFCFLDIRSPGLGDTAMYLCATSRGLAGVGETQYFGPGTRLLVL.

This clonotype was seen ten or more times. V and J are TRBV2 and TRBJ1-1, with a weak D call TRBD1 (6 bases). This CDR3 region has 12 residues. V was shortened by 6 bases and J by 7 bases, with 12 bases between the two germline ends. CDR1 is SNHLY and CDR2 is FYNNEI in the germline V gene. This CDR3 reads CASREGGLEAFF. The CDR3, as DNA: TGTGCCAGCAGGGAGGGGGGGCTTGAAGCTTTCTTT.

The chain recombines TRBV11-2 with TRBJ2-1, with D perhaps being TRBD1 or TRBD2 (6 bases each). CDR1 SGHAT and CDR2 FQNNGV come from the germline V gene. V gave up 3 bases and J gave up 7 bases, with 25 bases separating them. This CDR3 has 18 amino acids. CDR3 sequence reads: CASSFSQAGTLFGNEQFF. In DNA form, the CDR3 reads TGTGCCAGCAGCTTTTCCCAGGCGGGGACACTTTTTGGAAATGAGCAGTTCTTC.

V gene TRBV10-2 combines with J gene TRBJ2-3, with TRBD2 matching over 7 bases. After removal of 5 bases from V and 0 bases from J, the junction contained 2 bases not matched to a gene. From germline, CDR1 is WSHSY and CDR2 SAAADI. CDR3 length equals 14 residues. The CDR3 DNA is TGCGCCAGCAGTCAAGCGGGGAGCACAGATACGCAGTATTTT. Its translation: CASSQAGSTDTQYF.

This clonotype was seen repeatedly, ten times or more. This chain links TRBV9 with TRBJ1-1, with unresolved D. Trimming removed 4 bases from V and 1 base from J, with 5 bases in between. Germline V lookup: CDR1 SGDLS, CDR2 YYNGEE. The CDR3 is made up of 12 amino acids. The DNA of the CDR3 is TGTGCCAGCAGCTCTACGAACACTGAAGCTTTCTTT. This gives the protein CASSSTNTEAFF.

This clonotype was seen ten or more times. This chain links TRBV5-5 with TRBJ1-2, with D unclear. The germline V gene has CDR1 SGHKS and CDR2 YYEKEE (reference sequence). This CDR3 region has 15 residues. Trimming removed 4 bases at V and 2 bases at J, with 15 bases between. CDR3 bases: TGTGCCAGCAGCCCAGTCCACACCGGCAACTATGGCTACACCTTC. Amino acids: CASSPVHTGNYGYTF. Full variable domain (rest looked up from reference TRBV5-5 and TRBJ1-2): DAGVTQSPTHLIKTRGQQVTLRCSPISGHKSVSWYQQVLGQGPQFIFQYYEKEERGRGNFPDRFSARQFPNYSSELNVNALLLGDSALYLCASSPVHTGNYGYTFGSGTRLTVV.

The chain uses TRBV7-6 and TRBJ2-7; weak D call: TRBD1 (6 bases). Trimming pared 5 bases from V and 0 bases from J, leaving 17 bases between. CDR1 is SGHVS, CDR2 FNYEAQ, per germline. The CDR3 contains 16 residues. The CDR3 loop is CASSGPEQGPSYEQYF. In DNA, the CDR3 is TGTGCCAGCAGCGGCCCGGAACAGGGCCCCTCCTACGAGCAGTACTTC. The whole variable domain, filled in from reference TRBV7-6 and TRBJ2-7, reads GAGVSQSPRYKVTKRGQDVALRCDPISGHVSLYWYRQALGQGPEFLTYFNYEAQQDKSGLPNDRFSAERPEGSISTLTIQRTEQRDSAMYRCASSGPEQGPSYEQYFGPGTRLTVT.

The chain has TRBV19 and TRBJ1-5; D not certain. The CDR3 has 13 residues. V lost 9 bases, J lost 6 bases, and 15 bases lay in between. Germline V gene data show CDR1 as LNHDA and CDR2 as SQIVND (reference sequence). CDR3 in amino acids: CASSFGEGQPQHF. CDR3 DNA: TGTGCCAGCAGCTTCGGGGAAGGTCAGCCCCAGCATTTT. Variable domain in full (rest from reference TRBV19 and TRBJ1-5): DGGITQSPKYLFRKEGQNVTLSCEQNLNHDAMYWYRQDPGQGLRLIYYSQIVNDFQKGDIAEGYSVSREKKESFPLTVTSAQKNPTAFYLCASSFGEGQPQHFGDGTRLSIL.